The entry below describes one T cell receptor beta chain. The V end lost 7 bases, the J end lost 8 bases, and 24 bases lay between the germline ends. The CDR3 is 16 residues long. The germline V gene has CDR1 MNHGY and CDR2 SAAAGT. TCRdb keeps only in-frame clones here, not all; method: immunoSEQ multiplex PCR. The data hold 180,000 or so clones, with roughly 88% observed a single time. These data originate in a study of blood T cell repertoires in COVID-19. The J gene is TRBJ1-5, the V gene TRBV6-8; perhaps TRBD1 as D (6 bases). The receptor was derived from a woman between 55 and 75 years old who had recovered from COVID-19. The sequenced material came from PBMCs or T cells enriched from blood (not recorded which). CDR3 DNA sequence: TGTGCCAGCATATCAAACAACAGGGATCCTTGGGAGCCCCAGCATTTT. Its protein is CASISNNRDPWEPQHF.